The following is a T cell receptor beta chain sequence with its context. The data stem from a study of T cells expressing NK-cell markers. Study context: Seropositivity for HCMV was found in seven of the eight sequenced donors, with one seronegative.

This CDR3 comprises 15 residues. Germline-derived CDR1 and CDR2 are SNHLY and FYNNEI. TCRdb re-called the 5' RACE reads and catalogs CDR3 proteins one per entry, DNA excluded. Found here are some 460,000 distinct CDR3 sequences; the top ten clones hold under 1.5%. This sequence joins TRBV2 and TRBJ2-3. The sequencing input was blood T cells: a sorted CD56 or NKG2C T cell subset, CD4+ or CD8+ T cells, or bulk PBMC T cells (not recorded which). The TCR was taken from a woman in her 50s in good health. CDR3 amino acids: CASSVGGAYTDTQYF.